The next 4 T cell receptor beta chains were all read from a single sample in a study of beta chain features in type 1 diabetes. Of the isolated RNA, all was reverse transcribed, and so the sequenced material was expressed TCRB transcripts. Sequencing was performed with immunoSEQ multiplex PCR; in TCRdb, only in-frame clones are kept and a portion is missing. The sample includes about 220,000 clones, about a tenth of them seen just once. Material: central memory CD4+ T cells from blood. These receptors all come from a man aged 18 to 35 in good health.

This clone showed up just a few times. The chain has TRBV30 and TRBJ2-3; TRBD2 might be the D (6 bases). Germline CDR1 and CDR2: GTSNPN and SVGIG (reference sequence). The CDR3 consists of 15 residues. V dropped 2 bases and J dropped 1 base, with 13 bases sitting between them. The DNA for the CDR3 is TGTGCCTGGAGTTCAGGAGGGCCGGGCACAGATACGCAGTATTTT. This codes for CAWSSGGPGTDTQYF.

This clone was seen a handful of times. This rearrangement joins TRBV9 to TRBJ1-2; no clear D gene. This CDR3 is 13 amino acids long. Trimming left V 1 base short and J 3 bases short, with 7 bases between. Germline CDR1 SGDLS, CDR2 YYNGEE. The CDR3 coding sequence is TGTGCCAGCAGCGTATCCGATTACTATGGCTACACCTTC. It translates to CASSVSDYYGYTF.

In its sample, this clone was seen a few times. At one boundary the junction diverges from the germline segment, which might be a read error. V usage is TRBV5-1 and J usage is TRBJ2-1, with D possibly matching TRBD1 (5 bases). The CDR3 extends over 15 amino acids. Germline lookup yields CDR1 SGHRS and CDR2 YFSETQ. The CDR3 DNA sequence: TGCGCCAGCAGTCCGACCAAGGGGATCTACGATGAGCAGTTCTTC. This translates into CASSPTKGIYDEQFF.

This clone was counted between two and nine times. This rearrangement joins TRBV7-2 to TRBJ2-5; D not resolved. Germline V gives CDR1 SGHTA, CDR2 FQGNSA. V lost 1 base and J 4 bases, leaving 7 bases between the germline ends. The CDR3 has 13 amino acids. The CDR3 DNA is TGTGCCAGCAGCTTAGAAGTAGGAGAGACCCAGTACTTC. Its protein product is CASSLEVGETQYF.